This TCR beta chain derives from a study of blood T cell repertoires in COVID-19. V was clipped by 8 bases and J by 2 bases; unmatched bases: 4. This CDR3 has 14 amino acids. Germline assignment: CDR1 MNHEY and CDR2 SVGAGI. Sequencing used immunoSEQ multiplex PCR; TCRdb keeps in-frame clones, though not all of them. The repertoire holds 140,000 to 150,000 clones, with over 70% as singletons. This chain uses TRBV6-5 with TRBJ1-4, with 8 bases identical to TRBD1. The origin of this receptor is a human donor in a cohort sampled during active COVID-19. Specimen: peripheral blood. The CDR3 DNA follows: TGTGCCAGCCGACAGGGGCGGACTAATGAAAAACTGTTTTTT. The encoded protein is CASRQGRTNEKLFF.